This T cell receptor (beta chain) was identified during a study of blood T cell repertoires in COVID-19. Study-level information: Donors in the United States, Italy and Spain gave samples during acute or convalescent COVID-19. Sample material is recorded as cDNA or gDNA derived from T cells, B-cell-depleted T cells, or PBMCs.

Concerning this clone: Distinct nucleotide sequences in the sample also encode this CDR3.

TCRdb keeps only in-frame clones here, not all; method: immunoSEQ multiplex PCR. The sample comprises 250,000 to 350,000 clones, around 88% of which are singletons, and roughly 6.3% rests with the top ten. The study drew participants aged about 18 to 89 years from fewer than 30 US areas. Among Cohort 3 donors, those recovered had two negative PCRs, clearance, or symptom resolution. V was trimmed by 2 bases and J by 0 bases, leaving 11 bases between them. Germline V gene sequence: CDR1 MDHEN, CDR2 SYDVKM. This CDR3 has 16 amino acids. Sequenced input: PBMCs or T cells enriched from blood (not recorded which). This rearrangement joins TRBV28 to TRBJ1-5, with D unclear. This receptor was obtained from a woman aged 35 to 49 who had recovered from COVID-19. CDR3 sequence (DNA): TGTGCCAGCAGTTTAGGCAGAAGATATAGCAATCAGCCCCAGCATTTT. This codes for CASSLGRRYSNQPQHF.